The 24 T cell receptor beta chains below all came from one sample that was sequenced in a study of T cells in Graves' hyperthyroidism and ophthalmopathy. Amplified TCR beta CDR3 regions came from RNA transcripts. TCR CDR3 regions were first amplified by RT-PCR with HTBI primers. TCRdb reanalysed the multiplex PCR reads using MiXCR and keeps one entry per CDR3 protein. The sample has under 650,000 distinct CDR3 sequences, 15% to 20% seen once; the top ten hold 3.8%. The sequenced sample consisted of blood. The receptors stem from a young woman with Graves' hyperthyroidism.

This clonotype was picked up a small number of times. This rearrangement joins TRBV5-8 to TRBJ1-5; TRBD1 might be the D (6 bases). The CDR3 totals 15 residues. Germline V lookup: CDR1 SGHTS, CDR2 YDEGEE. The germline V and J ends were trimmed by 1 base and 5 bases, with 13 bases remaining between them. The CDR3 sequence: CASSLRGAGYQPQHF. Here the CDR3 DNA reads TGTGCCAGCAGCTTGCGGGGGGCCGGGTATCAGCCCCAGCATTTT.

This clonotype was picked up a small number of times. This chain uses TRBV6-1 with TRBJ2-2, with 7 bases aligning to TRBD2. Germline assignment: CDR1 MNHNS and CDR2 SASEGT. The trim removed 5 bases at V and 6 bases at J, leaving 6 bases unmatched. The CDR3 is made up of 14 amino acids. The CDR3 DNA is TGTGCCAGCAGTTTTTTAGCGGGTTCCGGGGAGCTGTTTTTT. This translates into CASSFLAGSGELFF.

The chain couples TRBV20-1 to TRBJ2-7, with 10 bases aligning to TRBD1. CDR1 and CDR2 from the germline V gene are DFQATT and SNEGSKA (reference sequence). V trimming: 3 bases; J trimming: 7 bases; junction bases outside the gene matches: 12. This CDR3 contains 15 residues. The chain's CDR3 is CSARTLTGTGEEQYF. CDR3 in DNA: TGCAGTGCTAGGACACTTACCGGGACAGGGGAGGAGCAGTACTTC.

This clonotype was observed a handful of times. The chain joins TRBV29-1 to TRBJ2-7; 9 positions match TRBD1. Germline loops: CDR1 SQVTM, CDR2 ANQGSEA. This CDR3 contains 14 residues. V dropped 2 bases and J dropped 5; count of bases not matched to a gene: 7. CDR3 nucleotide sequence: TGCAGCGTTGAAAGGGGACAGGGTAATAACGAGCAGTACTTC. Amino acids: CSVERGQGNNEQYF.

V is TRBV19 and J is TRBJ2-1, with TRBD2 matching over 9 bases. Germline trimming cut 11 bases from V and 6 bases from J; bases unmatched to any gene: 11. Germline CDR1 is LNHDA and CDR2 is SQIVND (reference sequence). This CDR3 region has 14 residues. In nucleotides, the CDR3 is TGTGCCCGACGGCGGCTAGCGGGAAGCAATGAGCAGTTCTTC. It is translated as CARRRLAGSNEQFF.

The V and J genes are TRBV20-1 and TRBJ2-2, with D perhaps TRBD1 or TRBD2 (6 bases each). The length of the CDR3 is 14 residues. Germline lookup yields CDR1 DFQATT and CDR2 SNEGSKA (reference sequence). Deletions cut 1 base from V and 6 bases from J, with 12 bases between. Written as DNA, the CDR3 is TGCAGTGCTAGAGTCACAGGGAGGTCCGGGGAGCTGTTTTTT. It encodes CSARVTGRSGELFF.

This clonotype was counted ten times or more. V gene TRBV28 combines with J gene TRBJ1-2; D remains ambiguous. Germline CDR1 reads MDHEN; CDR2 reads SYDVKM. V was trimmed by 2 bases and J by 6 bases, leaving 16 bases between them. The length of the CDR3 is 15 residues. The CDR3 DNA reads TGTGCCAGCAGTTTACTCGACCGAGTTAGGGATGGCTACACCTTC. This encodes CASSLLDRVRDGYTF.

This chain links TRBV9 with TRBJ2-7; no firm D call. The CDR3 totals 15 residues. Germline V gene sequence: CDR1 SGDLS, CDR2 YYNGEE. V lost 6 bases to trimming and J lost 2 bases, with 18 bases between them. CDR3 in amino acids: CASNSPVTPPYEQYF. The DNA of the CDR3 is TGTGCCAGCAACAGTCCAGTCACACCACCCTACGAGCAGTACTTC. The variable domain in full, with the rest retrieved from reference TRBV9 and TRBJ2-7, is DSGVTQTPKHLITATGQRVTLRCSPRSGDLSVYWYQQSLDQGLQFLIQYYNGEERAKGNILERFSAQQFPDLHSELNLSSLELGDSALYFCASNSPVTPPYEQYFGPGTRLTVT.

On this clonotype: Relative to the germline gene, one junction end is altered; a read error may explain this. The chain combines TRBV4-1 with TRBJ2-7, with D perhaps matching TRBD1 (6 bases). Germline CDR1 MGHRA, CDR2 YSYEKL. The CDR3 runs 15 residues. The CDR3 DNA reads as TGCGCCAGCGGCCAGGACAGCAAGGAACCCTACGAGCAGTACTTC. As protein: CASGQDSKEPYEQYF.

As to this clonotype: A much larger clone is a single base away; this may be a read error. This rearrangement joins TRBV11-2 to TRBJ2-1; no reliable D call. The CDR3 contains 15 residues. Germline-derived CDR1 and CDR2 are SGHAT and FQNNGV. The V gene lost 10 bases and the J gene lost 4 bases, with 20 bases spanning the gap. CDR3 in DNA: TGTGCCAACACCCGTCTCTCAGCGAGGTACAATGAGCAGTTCTTC. Encoded protein: CANTRLSARYNEQFF.

Written as DNA, the CDR3 is TGTGCCAGCAGGCTTAGCGGGAGCTCCTACAATGAGCAGTTCTTC. Translated: CASRLSGSSYNEQFF. The chain employs TRBV28 and TRBJ2-1, with TRBD2 matching 9 bases. This CDR3 is built from 15 residues. The germline gives CDR1 MDHEN, CDR2 SYDVKM. Trimming at V came to 6 bases and at J to 0 bases, leaving 3 bases not matched to a gene.

The chain carries TRBV20-1 and TRBJ1-4; D is unresolved. This CDR3 has 15 residues. Germline V gene sequence: CDR1 DFQATT, CDR2 SNEGSKA (reference sequence). V dropped 1 base and J dropped 0 bases, with 9 bases sitting between them. Written as DNA, the CDR3 is TGCAGTGCTAGAGTGTCCCGACCAACTAATGAAAAACTGTTTTTT. This translates into CSARVSRPTNEKLFF.

Many counts were recorded for this clonotype. The chain has TRBV28 and TRBJ1-5; possible D gene TRBD1, 6 bases. V gave up 6 bases and J gave up 5 bases, with 17 bases separating them. Germline V gene sequence: CDR1 MDHEN, CDR2 SYDVKM. This CDR3 has 15 residues. CDR3 sequence reads: CASRRAQGTHQPQHF. As DNA, the CDR3 is TGTGCCAGCAGGCGCGCACAGGGAACACATCAGCCCCAGCATTTT. Full variable domain (remainder filled in from reference TRBV28 and TRBJ1-5): DVKVTQSSRYLVKRTGEKVFLECVQDMDHENMFWYRQDPGLGLRLIYFSYDVKMKEKGDIPEGYSVSREKKERFSLILESASTNQTSMYLCASRRAQGTHQPQHFGDGTRLSIL.

This clonotype appeared once. The rearrangement joins TRBV5-4 to TRBJ1-4; weak D call: TRBD1 (5 bases). V gave up 4 bases and J gave up 3 bases, with 10 bases separating them. There are 14 residues in the CDR3. CDR1 and CDR2 from the germline V gene are SGHNT and YYREEE (reference sequence). The CDR3 DNA sequence: TGTGCCAGCAGCAGGGACTATGCTAATGAAAAACTGTTTTTT. This codes for CASSRDYANEKLFF.

The chain combines TRBV6-1 with TRBJ2-2; D gene uncertain. V was trimmed by 7 bases and J by 6 bases, leaving 9 bases between them. The CDR3 consists of 12 residues. CDR1 is MNHNS and CDR2 is SASEGT in the germline V gene. DNA for the CDR3: TGTGCCAGCAACATGGGGTCCGGGGAGCTGTTTTTT. Translation: CASNMGSGELFF.

The rearrangement joins TRBV5-4 to TRBJ2-2; perhaps TRBD2 as D (6 bases). There are 17 residues in the CDR3. Looked up from germline, CDR1 is SGHNT and CDR2 is YYREEE (reference sequence). Between the trimmed V and J ends, which lost 4 bases and 8 bases, there was a span of 24 bases. CDR3 loop: CASSLGGLVTGPGELFF. The CDR3 coding sequence is TGTGCCAGCAGCCTGGGGGGTCTAGTAACAGGACCGGGGGAGCTGTTTTTT.

The sample holds many counts of this clonotype. The chain carries TRBV5-1 and TRBJ2-1; TRBD2 matches 9 bases. The CDR3 is 16 residues long. The ends lost 0 bases at V and 8 bases at J; junction bases unmatched: 9. Germline V gives CDR1 SGHRS, CDR2 YFSETQ. The CDR3 DNA is TGCGCCAGCAGCTTGGGGTCGTTAGCGGGAGATGATGAGCAGTTCTTC. This gives the protein CASSLGSLAGDDEQFF.

The CDR3 loop reads CASSGIGFNSYNEQFF. CDR3 DNA: TGTGCCAGCAGTGGAATTGGCTTTAACTCCTACAATGAGCAGTTCTTC. The J gene is TRBJ2-1, the V gene TRBV28, with D unclear. Deletions cut 5 bases from V and 0 bases from J, with 14 bases between. Germline-derived CDR1 and CDR2 are MDHEN and SYDVKM. The CDR3 runs 16 residues.

The V call is TRBV29-1, the J call TRBJ2-3, with TRBD2 identical over 9 bases. After removal of 6 bases from V and 5 bases from J, the junction contained 6 bases not matched to a gene. The CDR3 contains 13 residues. In germline, CDR1 is SQVTM, CDR2 ANQGSEA. The CDR3 is CSVASGRKDTQYF. DNA for the CDR3: TGCAGCGTAGCCAGCGGGAGGAAAGATACGCAGTATTTT.

The CDR3 is CAWSLDARGNTIYF. CDR3 DNA: TGTGCCTGGAGCCTAGACGCAAGAGGAAACACCATATATTTT. The rearrangement joins TRBV30 to TRBJ1-3; no clear D. The CDR3 runs to 14 residues. The germline V gene has CDR1 GTSNPN and CDR2 SVGIG (reference sequence). V dropped 3 bases and J dropped 4 bases, with 13 bases sitting between them.

This CDR3 is CASSFSISNTIYF. Here the CDR3 DNA reads TGTGCCAGCAGCTTCAGCATTTCTAACACCATATATTTT. The rearrangement links TRBV7-2 to TRBJ1-3; D unresolved. In germline, CDR1 is SGHTA, CDR2 FQGNSA. CDR3 length equals 13 residues. The V end lost 3 bases, the J end lost 7 bases, and 10 bases lay between the germline ends.

The chain combines TRBV24-1 with TRBJ2-7; no reliable D call. The V and J ends lost 8 bases and 3 bases respectively, with 31 bases between them. The CDR3 consists of 19 residues. Germline V gene sequence: CDR1 KGHDR, CDR2 SFDVKD. The CDR3 sequence: CATNNRSDTLTLLFYEQYF. The CDR3 DNA reads as TGTGCCACCAATAACCGCTCTGACACTCTTACCCTCCTTTTCTACGAGCAGTACTTC.

The chain uses TRBV27 and TRBJ2-5; the D is unclear. CDR3 length: 13 residues. Germline CDR1 reads MNHEY; CDR2 reads SMNVEV (reference sequence). V lost 8 bases to trimming and J lost 4 bases, with 14 bases between them. The CDR3 DNA follows: TGTGCCAGCGGTGTAGGGCCCCGAGAGACCCAGTACTTC. Translating gives CASGVGPRETQYF.

This clonotype came up many times. The V gene is TRBV28, the J gene TRBJ2-3; 7 bases agree with TRBD1. Per germline, CDR1 MDHEN and CDR2 SYDVKM. The ends lost 0 bases at V and 5 bases at J; junction bases unmatched: 5. The CDR3 covers 15 residues. As DNA, the CDR3 is TGTGCCAGCAGTTTATGGGGGGACAGAAAAGATACGCAGTATTTT. Translation: CASSLWGDRKDTQYF. Together with reference TRBV28 and TRBJ2-3, the CDR3 gives the full variable domain: DVKVTQSSRYLVKRTGEKVFLECVQDMDHENMFWYRQDPGLGLRLIYFSYDVKMKEKGDIPEGYSVSREKKERFSLILESASTNQTSMYLCASSLWGDRKDTQYFGPGTRLTVL.